This section outlines one TCR beta chain sequence together with its context. These data come from a study of blood T cell repertoires in COVID-19. About the research overall: The United States, Italy and Spain were the sources of the acute and convalescent COVID-19 samples. T cells, B-cell-depleted T cells, or PBMCs supplied cDNA or gDNA.

The CDR3 consists of 14 residues. V lost 6 bases and J 5 bases, leaving 13 bases between the germline ends. Germline V CDR1 and CDR2: ENHRY, SYGVKD. As processed by the authors: Reference gene primer amplification gave nucleated cell count estimates. Some clones are missing from TCRdb's copy, which holds only in-frame ones; the method was immunoSEQ multiplex PCR. V and J calls and clone size are as listed in that table; D and trimming were resolved from the DNA. This repertoire shows 20,000 or so clones, roughly 87% found once; its top ten account for about 8%. The sequence was collected from a human donor with active COVID-19. The donor label of this sample is uncertain. The rearrangement links TRBV10-3 to TRBJ2-2, with a tentative D call TRBD1 (7 bases). Material for sequencing was peripheral blood. The CDR3 region is CAIRRDSPTGELFF. The CDR3 DNA follows: TGTGCCATCAGGCGGGACAGTCCTACCGGGGAGCTGTTTTTT.